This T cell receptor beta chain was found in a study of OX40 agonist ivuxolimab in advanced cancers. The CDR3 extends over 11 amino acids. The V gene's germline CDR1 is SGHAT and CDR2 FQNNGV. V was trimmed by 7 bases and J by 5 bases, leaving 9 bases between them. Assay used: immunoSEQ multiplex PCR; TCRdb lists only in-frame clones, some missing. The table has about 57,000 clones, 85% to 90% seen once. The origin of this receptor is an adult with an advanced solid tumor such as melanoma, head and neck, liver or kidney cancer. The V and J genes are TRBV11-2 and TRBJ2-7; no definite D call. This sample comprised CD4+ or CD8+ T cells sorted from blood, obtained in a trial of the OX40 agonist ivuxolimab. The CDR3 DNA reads TGTGCCAGCACTCGGTACGACGAGCAGTACTTC. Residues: CASTRYDEQYF.